These 19 T cell receptor beta chains originate from one sample sequenced in a study of T cells in Graves' hyperthyroidism and ophthalmopathy. Amplification yielded TCR beta CDR3 regions, with RNA transcripts as the source. TCR CDR3 underwent first-round RT-PCR with the HTBI primer set. TCRdb fed the multiplex PCR reads into MiXCR, producing one record per CDR3 protein. In the table there are around 300,000 distinct CDR3 sequences, about an eighth of which are singletons. Sequencing was done on a sample of blood. The receptors stem from a woman between 40 and 55 years old with Graves' hyperthyroidism.

The J gene is TRBJ1-1, the V gene TRBV14, with 8 bases matching TRBD1. With V trimmed by 4 bases and J by 6 bases, 7 bases remained unmatched. Germline V gene sequence: CDR1 SGHDN, CDR2 FVKESK. There are 14 residues in the CDR3. The CDR3 spells CASSPQGARAEAFF. In DNA, the CDR3 is TGTGCCAGCAGCCCCCAGGGGGCCAGGGCTGAAGCTTTCTTT.

The rearrangement joins TRBV27 to TRBJ2-2; 8 bases are a match to TRBD1. The germline CDR1 and CDR2 sequences are MNHEY and SMNVEV (reference sequence). V lost 3 bases to trimming and J lost 2 bases; unmatched junction nucleotides: 5. The CDR3 sequence is 16 residues long. This chain's CDR3 is CASSFVDRVNTGELFF. The CDR3 nucleotides are TGTGCCAGCAGTTTTGTGGACAGGGTAAACACCGGGGAGCTGTTTTTT.

This sequence joins TRBV20-1 and TRBJ2-5; the D is unclear. CDR3 length: 11 residues. V lost 6 bases and J lost 5, with 10 bases in between. The germline CDR1 and CDR2 sequences are DFQATT and SNEGSKA (reference sequence). CDR3 nucleotide sequence: TGCAGTGCCCAAAATGGGGAGACCCAGTACTTC. It specifies CSAQNGETQYF.

This clonotype appeared many times. The chain is built from TRBV10-3 and TRBJ1-1; 10 positions agree with TRBD1. The ends lost 6 bases at V and 1 base at J; junction bases unmatched: 2. This CDR3 has 14 residues. Per germline, CDR1 ENHRY and CDR2 SYGVKD. For the CDR3, the DNA is TGTGCCATCAGAGGGACAGGGGCGAACACTGAAGCTTTCTTT. This translates into CAIRGTGANTEAFF.

The chain carries TRBV28 and TRBJ2-5; 13 nucleotides match TRBD2. With 6 bases clipped from V and 9 bases from J, the junction kept 4 bases outside the gene matches. The CDR3 length is 13 residues. Germline V gives CDR1 MDHEN, CDR2 SYDVKM. The CDR3 coding sequence is TGTGCCAGCAGCCAGACTAGCGGGAGGCCCCAGTACTTC. Translated, it gives CASSQTSGRPQYF. The full variable domain, completed using reference TRBV28 and TRBJ2-5, is DVKVTQSSRYLVKRTGEKVFLECVQDMDHENMFWYRQDPGLGLRLIYFSYDVKMKEKGDIPEGYSVSREKKERFSLILESASTNQTSMYLCASSQTSGRPQYFGPGTRLLVL.

This clonotype has at least ten counts. This chain links TRBV2 with TRBJ1-5; 8 bases align to TRBD1. The J segment lost 6 bases and the V segment lost 3 bases, leaving 7 bases of the junction unmatched. The CDR3 is 15 amino acids. Germline V gene data show CDR1 as SNHLY and CDR2 as FYNNEI. The CDR3 region is CASSEDREVGQPQHF. In nucleotides, the CDR3 is TGTGCCAGCAGTGAGGACAGGGAAGTTGGTCAGCCCCAGCATTTT.

V gene TRBV9 combines with J gene TRBJ1-3; 7 nucleotides align to TRBD1. The CDR3 contains 13 residues. CDR1 is SGDLS, CDR2 YYNGEE, per germline. The V segment lost 2 bases and the J segment 8 bases; nucleotides outside the gene matches: 4. This chain's CDR3 is CASSVGTEDTIYF. CDR3 in DNA: TGTGCCAGCAGCGTTGGGACAGAGGACACCATATATTTT.

This clonotype showed up just a few times. The chain uses TRBV9 and TRBJ2-7; D may correspond to TRBD1 or TRBD2 (5 bases each). V was pared by 4 bases and J by 2 bases, with 25 bases between. Germline assignment: CDR1 SGDLS and CDR2 YYNGEE. This CDR3 is 18 amino acids long. For the CDR3, the DNA is TGTGCCAGCAGCCCTCCACGATCTCCGGGACGGTGGGCCTACGAGCAGTACTTC. Amino acid sequence: CASSPPRSPGRWAYEQYF.

The rearrangement joins TRBV10-2 to TRBJ1-1; D call uncertain. The V gene lost 2 bases and the J gene lost 4 bases, with 14 bases spanning the gap. Looked up from germline, CDR1 is WSHSY and CDR2 is SAAADI. This CDR3 has 15 amino acids. CDR3: CASSEVGRGSTEAFF. CDR3 bases: TGCGCCAGCAGTGAGGTCGGGCGCGGAAGCACTGAAGCTTTCTTT.

This clonotype appeared a few times. This sequence joins TRBV18 and TRBJ1-1; the D gene is possibly TRBD1 (5 bases). From germline, CDR1 is KGHSH and CDR2 LQKENI. Deletions cut 5 bases from V and 11 bases from J, with 15 bases between. The CDR3 totals 12 residues. CDR3 region: CASSTLQGGAFF. CDR3 nucleotide sequence: TGTGCCAGCTCAACCCTCCAGGGAGGCGCTTTCTTT.

The sample holds many counts of this clonotype. V and J are TRBV28 and TRBJ1-1; the D gene is possibly TRBD1 (6 bases). Germline lookup yields CDR1 MDHEN and CDR2 SYDVKM. The CDR3 is 14 amino acids. The V end lost 11 bases, the J end lost 1 base, and 17 bases lay between the germline ends. DNA of the CDR3: TGTGCCGGCCGGGAGGGGGGCCAGAACACTGAAGCTTTCTTT. Its translation: CAGREGGQNTEAFF.

In its sample, this clonotype was seen a few times. This chain links TRBV3-1 with TRBJ2-5; the D call may be TRBD1 or TRBD2 (5 bases each). Germline-derived CDR1 and CDR2 are LGHDT and YNNKEL (reference sequence). Between the trimmed V and J ends, which lost 4 bases and 0 bases, there was a span of 9 bases. The CDR3 has 14 residues. The CDR3 DNA sequence: TGTGCCAGCAGCCCGGGACCGAACCAAGAGACCCAGTACTTC. This codes for CASSPGPNQETQYF.

This clonotype was seen at least ten times. The V gene is TRBV2, the J gene TRBJ2-7, with 14 bases identical to TRBD2. Germline loops: CDR1 SNHLY, CDR2 FYNNEI. Germline trimming cut 6 bases from V and 4 bases from J; bases unmatched to any gene: 11. The CDR3 is 17 amino acids. The CDR3 region is CASSTLIRLAGGYEQYF. CDR3 coding DNA: TGTGCCAGCAGCACCCTGATTCGACTAGCGGGAGGGTACGAGCAGTACTTC. The full variable domain, completed using reference TRBV2 and TRBJ2-7, is EPEVTQTPSHQVTQMGQEVILRCVPISNHLYFYWYRQILGQKVEFLVSFYNNEISEKSEIFDDQFSVERPDGSNFTLKIRSTKLEDSAMYFCASSTLIRLAGGYEQYFGPGTRLTVT.

This clonotype was seen repeatedly, ten times or more. The genes are TRBV6-1 and TRBJ2-1, with D possibly matching TRBD2 (6 bases). This CDR3 is built from 15 residues. V dropped 6 bases and J dropped 0 bases, with 12 bases sitting between them. Germline lookup yields CDR1 MNHNS and CDR2 SASEGT. The DNA for the CDR3 is TGTGCCAGCAGAGTCATAGCGGACTCCTACAATGAGCAGTTCTTC. Translated: CASRVIADSYNEQFF.

This clonotype was seen a handful of times. The chain carries TRBV9 and TRBJ2-2, with TRBD2 identical over 8 bases. With 1 base clipped from V and 4 bases from J, the junction kept 6 bases outside the gene matches. CDR1 is SGDLS, CDR2 YYNGEE, per germline. The CDR3 sequence is 16 residues long. The CDR3, as DNA: TGTGCCAGCAGCGTAACAGCGGGAGCGGGCACCGGGGAGCTGTTTTTT. Its protein is CASSVTAGAGTGELFF.

This clonotype was observed at least ten times. The chain has TRBV6-1 and TRBJ2-7, with D uncertain. Germline V gene lookup returns CDR1 MNHNS and CDR2 SASEGT. The CDR3 contains 13 residues. V lost 7 bases, J lost 0 bases, and 10 bases lay in between. CDR3 DNA: TGTGCCAGCACCGATGTGCTCTCCTACGAGCAGTACTTC. Amino acid sequence: CASTDVLSYEQYF.

This clonotype showed up just a few times. The rearrangement joins TRBV20-1 to TRBJ2-7, with a possible D match to TRBD1 (6 bases). The germline CDR1 and CDR2 sequences are DFQATT and SNEGSKA (reference sequence). V was cut by 0 bases and J by 6 bases, with 12 bases left in between. CDR3 length: 13 amino acids. CDR3 region: CSARDAGAGEQYF. Written as DNA, the CDR3 is TGCAGTGCTAGAGACGCAGGGGCGGGCGAGCAGTACTTC.

This clonotype has ten or more counts. This chain uses TRBV11-1 with TRBJ1-5, with 8 bases lining up with TRBD1. The trim removed 5 bases at V and 5 bases at J, leaving 2 bases unmatched. Looked up from germline, CDR1 is SGHAT and CDR2 is FQDESV (reference sequence). The CDR3 runs to 13 residues. CDR3 residues: CASSQTGDQPQHF. The DNA for the CDR3 is TGTGCCAGCAGCCAGACAGGGGATCAGCCCCAGCATTTT.

This clonotype occurred a few times. The V call is TRBV3-1, the J call TRBJ2-1; D call uncertain. CDR1 LGHDT and CDR2 YNNKEL come from the germline V gene (reference sequence). V was pared by 0 bases and J by 0 bases, with 12 bases between. This CDR3 has 17 residues. The CDR3 bases are TGTGCCAGCAGCCAAGAAGGGTACTTGAGCTCCTACAATGAGCAGTTCTTC. Residues: CASSQEGYLSSYNEQFF.